The entry below gives a single T cell receptor (beta chain) sequence along with its context. The antigen is undetermined. The data were obtained in a study of CD8 T cell repertoires and HIV-1 epitope variants. Study outcomes and limitations: About ten TCR beta clonotypes were antigen-specific, more than 5 apparently recognizing autologous or escape variants.

The length of the CDR3 is 14 residues. Germline values: CDR1 SGHVS, CDR2 FQNEAQ. Trimming stripped 5 bases from V and 10 bases from J, with 18 bases between. Some clones are missing from TCRdb's copy, which holds only in-frame ones; the method was immunoSEQ multiplex PCR. The sample yields 4,000 to 5,500 clones, around three fifths seen once. Sequencing was carried out using cultured CD8+ T cells derived from PBMCs. The source of this sequence is a male donor with HIV. This chain connects TRBV7-8 to TRBJ2-1; possible D gene TRBD1, 5 bases. CDR3 coding DNA: TGTGCCAGCAGCCGTGGTCAAGGGGTACGGGAGCAGTTCTTC. Protein product: CASSRGQGVREQFF.